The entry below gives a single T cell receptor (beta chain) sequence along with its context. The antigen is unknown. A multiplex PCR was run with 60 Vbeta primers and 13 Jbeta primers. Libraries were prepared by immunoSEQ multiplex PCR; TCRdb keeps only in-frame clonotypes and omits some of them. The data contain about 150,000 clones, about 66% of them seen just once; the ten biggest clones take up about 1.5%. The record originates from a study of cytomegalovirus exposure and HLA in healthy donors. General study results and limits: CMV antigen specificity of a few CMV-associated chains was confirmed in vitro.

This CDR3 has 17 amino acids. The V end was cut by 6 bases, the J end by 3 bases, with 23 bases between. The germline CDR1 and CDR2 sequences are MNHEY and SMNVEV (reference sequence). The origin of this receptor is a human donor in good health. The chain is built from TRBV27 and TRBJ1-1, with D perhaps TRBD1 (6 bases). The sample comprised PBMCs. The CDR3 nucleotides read TGTGCCAGCAGCCACTCAACTCACAGGGTTACGGACACTGAAGCTTTCTTT. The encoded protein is CASSHSTHRVTDTEAFF.